What follows are 25 T cell receptor beta chains derived from one specimen sequenced in a study of human T cells and chemical hapten exposure. Time point reported: patch test 2, 6 weeks after DPC sensitization. Documented treatment: therapeutic diphenylcyclopropenone sensitization with weekly scalp DPC. TCRdb used MiXCR to reprocess the RACE reads, holding one entry per CDR3 protein. The sample holds a few hundred thousand distinct CDR3 sequences, about 6% seen once. The starting material was whole blood, obtained in connection with sensitization to the hapten diphenylcyclopropenone (DPC). The receptors originated from a woman younger than 35 with alopecia areata. Some clones in this sample may be carry-over from other donors' samples.

The chain recombines TRBV4-3 with TRBJ2-2; 7 bases fit TRBD2. CDR1 and CDR2 (germline): LGHNA, YSLEER. This CDR3 region has 13 residues. Losses at the gene ends were 2 bases for V and 6 bases for J; bases not matched to a gene: 0. CDR3 in amino acids: CASSQRGAGELFF. The CDR3 region has the DNA TGCGCCAGCAGCCAACGGGGGGCCGGGGAGCTGTTTTTT.

This clonotype was detected many times. The chain carries TRBV29-1 and TRBJ1-4; TRBD1 agrees at 8 bases. Unmatched junction bases numbered 7, after V lost 6 bases and J lost 7 bases. The length of the CDR3 is 13 residues. Germline CDR1 and CDR2: SQVTM and ANQGSEA. CDR3 sequence (DNA): TGCAGCGTGATACGGACAGGGAGTGAAAAACTGTTTTTT. Its protein is CSVIRTGSEKLFF.

The CDR3 region is CASSYPRGTGWTGELFF. Written as DNA, the CDR3 is TGTGCCAGCAGTTACCCCCGGGGGACAGGGTGGACCGGGGAGCTGTTTTTT. The chain employs TRBV6-5 and TRBJ2-2, with 9 nucleotides matching TRBD1. Unmatched junction bases numbered 9, after V lost 2 bases and J lost 5 bases. This CDR3 region has 17 residues. The germline V gene has CDR1 MNHEY and CDR2 SVGAGI.

CDR3 protein: CASSERDRAPGELFF. The DNA for the CDR3 is TGTGCCAGCAGTGAAAGGGACAGGGCGCCCGGGGAGCTGTTTTTT. This chain joins TRBV6-1 and TRBJ2-2; 9 bases are a match to TRBD1. J gave up 6 bases and V 2 bases, and 4 bases lay outside the gene matches. The CDR3 is 15 residues long. Germline lookup yields CDR1 MNHNS and CDR2 SASEGT.

This CDR3 is CSARGEDRRLLYGYTF. In DNA form, the CDR3 reads TGCAGTGCTAGAGGGGAGGACAGACGCCTACTCTATGGCTACACCTTC. This chain uses TRBV20-1 with TRBJ1-2; TRBD1 might be the D (6 bases). CDR1 is DFQATT, CDR2 SNEGSKA, per germline (reference sequence). CDR3 size: 16 residues. Trimming removed 1 base at V and 4 bases at J, with 19 bases between.

In this sample, this clonotype turned up many times. The chain recombines TRBV27 with TRBJ2-3; unclear D gene. V lost 3 bases and J 0 bases, leaving 4 bases between the germline ends. Germline values: CDR1 MNHEY, CDR2 SMNVEV (reference sequence). The CDR3 sequence is 13 residues long. In nucleotides, the CDR3 is TGTGCCAGCAGTTTTCTCAGCACAGATACGCAGTATTTT. Its translation is CASSFLSTDTQYF.

This clonotype showed up just a few times. The CDR3 reads CASSLTGGAGETQYF. CDR3 sequence (DNA): TGTGCCAGCAGTTTAACAGGGGGCGCCGGGGAGACCCAGTACTTC. The chain uses TRBV2 and TRBJ2-5; 9 bases are a match to TRBD1. Germline V gene lookup returns CDR1 SNHLY and CDR2 FYNNEI. This CDR3 contains 15 residues. V lost 5 bases to trimming and J lost 5 bases; unmatched junction nucleotides: 9.

This chain connects TRBV3-1 to TRBJ2-3; D is unresolved. The CDR3 sequence is 15 residues long. With 0 bases removed from V and 6 bases from J, the gap between germline ends came to 13 bases. CDR1 and CDR2 (germline): LGHDT, YNNKEL (reference sequence). The CDR3 region is CASSQDPYGPDTQYF. For the CDR3, the DNA is TGTGCCAGCAGCCAAGATCCCTATGGGCCGGATACGCAGTATTTT.

This clonotype was recorded a few times. The V and J genes are TRBV9 and TRBJ2-3; 8 positions agree with TRBD2. Germline V gene lookup returns CDR1 SGDLS and CDR2 YYNGEE. V gave up 0 bases and J gave up 2 bases; unmatched junction bases: 8. The CDR3 length is 17 residues. CDR3 amino acids: CASSVEPGLVDTDTQYF. The CDR3 DNA reads TGTGCCAGCAGCGTAGAACCGGGACTAGTAGACACAGATACGCAGTATTTT.

The chain has TRBV7-3 and TRBJ2-5, with D possibly TRBD1 on 6 matching bases. The V gene's germline CDR1 is SGHTA and CDR2 FQGTGA. Trimming removed 5 bases from V and 3 bases from J, with 10 bases in between. This CDR3 is built from 13 residues. The CDR3 sequence: CASSPGQKETQYF. CDR3 bases: TGTGCCAGCAGCCCCGGACAGAAAGAGACCCAGTACTTC.

This clonotype was counted a few times. The J gene is TRBJ2-1, the V gene TRBV6-2 or TRBV6-3, with unresolved D. This CDR3 comprises 14 residues. V was cut by 5 bases and J by 4 bases, with 12 bases left in between. Looked up from germline, CDR1 is MNHEY and CDR2 is SVGEGT. The CDR3 sequence is CASSEPGPYNEQFF. As DNA, the CDR3 is TGTGCCAGCAGTGAACCCGGGCCTTACAATGAGCAGTTCTTC.

This clonotype appeared a few times. Written as DNA, the CDR3 is TGTGCCAGCAGCCGTGATGACGGAACCTGGGGCTCAGATACGCAGTATTTT. Protein sequence: CASSRDDGTWGSDTQYF. The rearrangement uses TRBV7-2 and TRBJ2-3, with D perhaps matching TRBD1 (5 bases). With 5 bases removed from V and 4 bases from J, the gap between germline ends came to 22 bases. CDR3 length: 17 residues. Per the germline V gene, CDR1 is SGHTA and CDR2 is FQGNSA.

By sample share, this clonotype is medium-sized (0.01 to 0.1%). The CDR3 is CSASSSGTQETQYF. The CDR3 DNA reads as TGCAGTGCTAGTTCTAGCGGGACACAAGAGACCCAGTACTTC. This rearrangement joins TRBV20-1 to TRBJ2-5, with TRBD2 matching over 9 bases. With V trimmed by 3 bases and J by 2 bases, 4 bases remained unmatched. The length of the CDR3 is 14 residues. Germline V CDR1 and CDR2: DFQATT, SNEGSKA (reference sequence).

V is TRBV6-5 and J is TRBJ2-1; D gene unclear. CDR1 and CDR2 from the germline V gene are MNHEY and SVGAGI. Between the trimmed V and J ends, which lost 2 bases and 4 bases, there was a span of 15 bases. The CDR3 loop spans 16 amino acids. CDR3 residues: CASSYSPLIAYNEQFF. The CDR3 DNA reads TGTGCCAGCAGTTACAGCCCTCTAATCGCGTACAATGAGCAGTTCTTC.

The rearrangement joins TRBV11-2 to TRBJ1-1; D remains unclear. The CDR3 has 16 amino acids. The germline V gene has CDR1 SGHAT and CDR2 FQNNGV. The V and J ends lost 4 bases and 0 bases respectively, with 15 bases between them. CDR3 protein: CASSSTRGALNTEAFF. The CDR3 coding sequence is TGTGCCAGCAGCTCAACTCGGGGAGCCTTGAACACTGAAGCTTTCTTT.

The table lists this clonotype with a few counts. The chain uses TRBV20-1 and TRBJ1-2; no clear D gene. This CDR3 region has 13 residues. Germline CDR1 and CDR2: DFQATT and SNEGSKA (reference sequence). Trimming pared 5 bases from V and 0 bases from J, leaving 10 bases between. As DNA, the CDR3 is TGCAGTGCTTCTACAACAGCTAACTATGGCTACACCTTC. This codes for CSASTTANYGYTF.

The chain recombines TRBV5-5 with TRBJ2-1, with a weak D call TRBD1 (6 bases). The CDR3 has 16 amino acids. Germline V CDR1 and CDR2: SGHKS, YYEKEE (reference sequence). V shed 4 bases and J shed 9 bases, with 23 bases lying between them. The chain's CDR3 is CASSPRLQGIGPEQFF. CDR3 sequence (DNA): TGTGCCAGCAGCCCGAGACTACAGGGTATCGGTCCTGAGCAGTTCTTC.

The V gene is TRBV12-3 or TRBV12-4, the J gene TRBJ2-5; 7 bases match TRBD1. J was trimmed by 1 base and V by 6 bases; bases with no gene match: 8. The CDR3 totals 15 residues. This chain's CDR3 is CASSEPRQGQETQYF. CDR3 nucleotide sequence: TGTGCCAGCAGCGAACCCCGACAGGGCCAAGAGACCCAGTACTTC.

This clonotype was counted many times. This CDR3 reads CASSQGLSGAGELFF. CDR3 DNA sequence: TGTGCCAGCAGCCAAGGTCTGTCGGGGGCCGGGGAGCTGTTTTTT. This chain links TRBV4-2 with TRBJ2-2; D possibly corresponds to TRBD2 (6 bases). The CDR3 length is 15 residues. Germline assignment: CDR1 LGHNA and CDR2 YNFKEQ. V shed 1 base and J shed 6 bases, with 12 bases lying between them.

This clonotype was found many times. CDR3 in amino acids: CASSSKQVLNSPLHF. The CDR3, as DNA: TGTGCCAGCAGTTCCAAACAGGTTCTCAATTCACCCCTCCACTTT. This sequence joins TRBV27 and TRBJ1-6; TRBD1 might be the D (5 bases). CDR1 is MNHEY and CDR2 is SMNVEV in the germline V gene (reference sequence). Trimming removed 4 bases at V and 7 bases at J, with 14 bases between. This CDR3 is 15 amino acids long.

The V call is TRBV28, the J call TRBJ2-2, with TRBD1 identical over 8 bases. Germline V lookup: CDR1 MDHEN, CDR2 SYDVKM. The CDR3 spans 16 residues. Trimming took 5 bases from V and 1 from J; bases not matched to a gene: 6. In DNA, the CDR3 is TGTGCCAGCAGTCCCCATGGGACAGGGAACACCGGGGAGCTGTTTTTT. Translation gives CASSPHGTGNTGELFF.

In its sample, this clonotype was seen many times. The chain has TRBV5-1 and TRBJ1-1; D may be TRBD1 (5 bases). Germline CDR1 is SGHRS and CDR2 is YFSETQ. CDR3 length: 14 amino acids. V shed 2 bases and J shed 2 bases, with 10 bases lying between them. This CDR3 is CASSFKGSNTEAFF. The CDR3 DNA reads as TGCGCCAGCAGCTTCAAGGGGTCAAACACTGAAGCTTTCTTT.

The CDR3 DNA is TGTGCCAGCACTTCCGAGGGCGCTTTGGGCACTGAAGCTTTCTTT. It specifies CASTSEGALGTEAFF. J is TRBJ1-1 and V is TRBV2; D not resolved. Between the trimmed V and J ends, which lost 7 bases and 4 bases, there was a span of 19 bases. The CDR3 runs 15 residues. Germline assignment: CDR1 SNHLY and CDR2 FYNNEI.

The table lists this clonotype with many counts. The rearrangement joins TRBV24-1 to TRBJ1-2; D gene unclear. The germline gives CDR1 KGHDR, CDR2 SFDVKD. V lost 7 bases and J 3 bases, leaving 14 bases between the germline ends. The CDR3 is made up of 14 amino acids. The DNA for the CDR3 is TGTGCCACCAGCTTACCGGGTTTGGACTATGGCTACACCTTC. Its protein is CATSLPGLDYGYTF.

This clonotype was seen at least ten times. The CDR3 here is CASSSRATEAFF. The CDR3, as DNA: TGTGCCAGCAGTTCCAGGGCCACTGAAGCTTTCTTT. The chain recombines TRBV12-3 or TRBV12-4 with TRBJ1-1; D may be TRBD1 (5 bases). V was pared by 4 bases and J by 4 bases, with 7 bases between. The CDR3 has 12 residues.